This TCR beta chain derives from a study of blood T cell repertoires in COVID-19. The wider study: The United States, Italy and Spain were the sources of the acute and convalescent COVID-19 samples.

V trimming: 3 bases; J trimming: 4 bases; junction bases outside the gene matches: 4. Germline V lookup: CDR1 KGHSH, CDR2 LQKENI. There are 15 residues in the CDR3. Assay used: immunoSEQ multiplex PCR; TCRdb lists only in-frame clones, some missing. This table holds 330,000 or so clones, approximately 86% found once. This receptor was obtained from a man aged 25 to 40 with COVID-19, enrolled during active disease. Sequenced input: peripheral blood. This chain joins TRBV18 and TRBJ1-5, with 9 bases fitting TRBD1. The chain's CDR3 is CASSPGQGSNQPQHF. The CDR3 bases are TGTGCCAGCTCACCCGGACAGGGGTCGAATCAGCCCCAGCATTTT. Full variable domain (remainder filled in from reference TRBV18 and TRBJ1-5): NAGVMQNPRHLVRRRGQEARLRCSPMKGHSHVYWYRQLPEEGLKFMVYLQKENIIDESGMPKERFSAEFPKEGPSILRIQQVVRGDSAAYFCASSPGQGSNQPQHFGDGTRLSIL.